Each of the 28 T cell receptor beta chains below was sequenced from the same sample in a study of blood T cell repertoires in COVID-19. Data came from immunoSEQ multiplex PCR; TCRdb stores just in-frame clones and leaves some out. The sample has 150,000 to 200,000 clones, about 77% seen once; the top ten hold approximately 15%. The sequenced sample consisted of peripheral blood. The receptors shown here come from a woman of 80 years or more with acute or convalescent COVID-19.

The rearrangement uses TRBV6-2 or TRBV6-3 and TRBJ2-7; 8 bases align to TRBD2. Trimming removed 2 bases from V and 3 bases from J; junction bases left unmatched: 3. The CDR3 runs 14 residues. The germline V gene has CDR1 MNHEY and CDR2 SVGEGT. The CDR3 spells CASSYPGGLYEQYF. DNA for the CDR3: TGTGCCAGCAGTTACCCGGGGGGGCTCTACGAGCAGTACTTC.

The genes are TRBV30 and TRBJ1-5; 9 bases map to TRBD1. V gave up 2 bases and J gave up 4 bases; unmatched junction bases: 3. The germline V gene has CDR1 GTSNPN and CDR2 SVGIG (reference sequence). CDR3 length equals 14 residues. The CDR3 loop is CAWSQDRGNQPQHF. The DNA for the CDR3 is TGTGCCTGGAGTCAAGACAGGGGGAATCAGCCCCAGCATTTT.

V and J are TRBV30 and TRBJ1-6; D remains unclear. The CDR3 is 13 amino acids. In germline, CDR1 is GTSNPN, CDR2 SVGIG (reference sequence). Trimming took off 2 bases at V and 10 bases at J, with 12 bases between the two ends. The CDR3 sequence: CAWSRRGGSPLHF. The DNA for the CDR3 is TGTGCCTGGAGTAGACGGGGTGGCTCACCCCTCCACTTT.

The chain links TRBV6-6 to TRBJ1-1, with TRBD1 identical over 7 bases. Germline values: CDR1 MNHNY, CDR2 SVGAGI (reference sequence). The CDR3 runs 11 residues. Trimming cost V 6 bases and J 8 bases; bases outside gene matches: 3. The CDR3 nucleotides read TGTGCCAGCAGCCCGGACAGGGAAGCTTTCTTT. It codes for CASSPDREAFF.

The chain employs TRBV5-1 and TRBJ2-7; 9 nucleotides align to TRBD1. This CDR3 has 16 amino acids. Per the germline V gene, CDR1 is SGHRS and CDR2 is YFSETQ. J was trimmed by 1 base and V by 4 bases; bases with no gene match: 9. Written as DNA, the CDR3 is TGCGCCAGCAGCGTCGGGACAGGGTTGATTTCCTACGAGCAGTACTTC. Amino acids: CASSVGTGLISYEQYF.

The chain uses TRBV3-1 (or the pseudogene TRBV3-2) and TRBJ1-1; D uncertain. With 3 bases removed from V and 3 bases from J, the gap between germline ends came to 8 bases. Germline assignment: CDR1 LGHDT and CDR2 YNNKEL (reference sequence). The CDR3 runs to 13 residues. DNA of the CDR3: TGTGCCAGCAGCCACGGCCGGGACACTGAAGCTTTCTTT. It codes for CASSHGRDTEAFF.

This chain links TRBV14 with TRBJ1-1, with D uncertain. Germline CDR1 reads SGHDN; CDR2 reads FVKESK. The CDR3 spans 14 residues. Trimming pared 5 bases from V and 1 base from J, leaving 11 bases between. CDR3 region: CASSALGGNTEAFF. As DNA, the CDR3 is TGTGCCAGCAGCGCCCTAGGAGGGAACACTGAAGCTTTCTTT.

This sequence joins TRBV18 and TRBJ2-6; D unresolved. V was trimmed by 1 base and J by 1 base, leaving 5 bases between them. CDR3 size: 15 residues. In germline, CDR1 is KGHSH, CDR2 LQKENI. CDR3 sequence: CASSPLESGANVLTF. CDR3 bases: TGTGCCAGCTCACCACTAGAATCTGGGGCCAACGTCCTGACTTTC.

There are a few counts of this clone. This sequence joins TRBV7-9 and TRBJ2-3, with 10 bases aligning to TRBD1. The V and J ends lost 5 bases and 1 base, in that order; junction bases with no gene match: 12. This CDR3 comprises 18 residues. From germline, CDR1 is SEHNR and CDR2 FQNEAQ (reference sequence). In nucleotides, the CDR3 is TGTGCCAGCAGCCCCGGGACAGGGGCGCATGTACGCACAGATACGCAGTATTTT. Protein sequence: CASSPGTGAHVRTDTQYF.

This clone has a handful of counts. CDR3 bases: TGTGCCAGCAGCCTGAGATCTAGCAATCAGCCCCAGCATTTT. It encodes CASSLRSSNQPQHF. The chain is built from TRBV3-1 (or the pseudogene TRBV3-2) and TRBJ1-5; D gene unclear. This CDR3 contains 14 residues. Germline CDR1 reads LGHDT; CDR2 reads YNNKEL (reference sequence). The V end lost 4 bases, the J end lost 0 bases, and 7 bases lay between the germline ends.

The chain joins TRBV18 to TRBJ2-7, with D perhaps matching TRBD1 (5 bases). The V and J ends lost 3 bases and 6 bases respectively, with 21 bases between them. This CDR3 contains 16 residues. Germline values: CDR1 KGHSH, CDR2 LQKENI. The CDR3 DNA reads TGTGCCAGCTCACCTAACTTGTCGACACGAAGGGGCGAGCAGTACTTC. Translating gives CASSPNLSTRRGEQYF.

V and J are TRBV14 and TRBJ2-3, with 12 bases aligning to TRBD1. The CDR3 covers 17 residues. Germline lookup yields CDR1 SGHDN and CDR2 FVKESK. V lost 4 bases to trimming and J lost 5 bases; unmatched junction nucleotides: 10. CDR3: CASSRLRGQGAGDTQYF. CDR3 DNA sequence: TGTGCCAGCAGCCGACTAAGGGGACAGGGGGCGGGAGATACGCAGTATTTT. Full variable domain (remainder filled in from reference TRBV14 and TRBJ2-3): EAGVTQFPSHSVIEKGQTVTLRCDPISGHDNLYWYRRVMGKEIKFLLHFVKESKQDESGMPNNRFLAERTGGTYSTLKVQPAELEDSGVYFCASSRLRGQGAGDTQYFGPGTRLTVL.

The CDR3, as DNA: TGTGCCAGCAGAAACGGACAGCGGACCGGGGAGCTGTTTTTT. This translates into CASRNGQRTGELFF. This chain uses TRBV6-5 with TRBJ2-2; tentative D call: TRBD1 (6 bases). The CDR3 runs 14 residues. The V end was cut by 6 bases, the J end by 5 bases, with 13 bases between. Looked up from germline, CDR1 is MNHEY and CDR2 is SVGAGI.

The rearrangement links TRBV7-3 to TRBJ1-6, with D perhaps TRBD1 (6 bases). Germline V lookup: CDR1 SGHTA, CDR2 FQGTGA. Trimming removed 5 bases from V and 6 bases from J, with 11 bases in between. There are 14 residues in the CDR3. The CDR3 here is CASSLGQLNSPLHF. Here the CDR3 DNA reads TGTGCCAGCAGCCTCGGACAGCTTAATTCACCCCTCCACTTT.

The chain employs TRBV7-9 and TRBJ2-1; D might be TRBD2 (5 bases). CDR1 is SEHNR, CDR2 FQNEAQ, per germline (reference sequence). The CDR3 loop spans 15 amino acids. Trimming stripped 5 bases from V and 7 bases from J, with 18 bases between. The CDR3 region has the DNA TGTGCCAGCAGCCCCCGCGGCGGGTTGGGGAATGAGCAGTTCTTC. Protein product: CASSPRGGLGNEQFF.

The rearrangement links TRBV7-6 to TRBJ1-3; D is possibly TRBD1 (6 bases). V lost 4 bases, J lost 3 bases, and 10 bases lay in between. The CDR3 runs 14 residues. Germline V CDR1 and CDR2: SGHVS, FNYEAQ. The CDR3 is CASSSTGFGNTIYF. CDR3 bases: TGTGCCAGCAGCTCCACAGGGTTTGGAAACACCATATATTTT.

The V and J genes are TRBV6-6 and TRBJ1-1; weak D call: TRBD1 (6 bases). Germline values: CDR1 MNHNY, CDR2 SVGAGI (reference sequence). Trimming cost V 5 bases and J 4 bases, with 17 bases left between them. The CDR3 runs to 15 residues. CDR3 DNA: TGTGCCAGCAGTCACGGGGGGACACCCATCACTGAAGCTTTCTTT. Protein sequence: CASSHGGTPITEAFF.

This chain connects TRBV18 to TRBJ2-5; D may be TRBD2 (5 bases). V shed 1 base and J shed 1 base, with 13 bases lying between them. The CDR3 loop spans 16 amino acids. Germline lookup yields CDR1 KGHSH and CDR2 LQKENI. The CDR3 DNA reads TGTGCCAGCTCACCACAGCGGCCGCTCGGCCAAGAGACCCAGTACTTC. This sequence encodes CASSPQRPLGQETQYF.

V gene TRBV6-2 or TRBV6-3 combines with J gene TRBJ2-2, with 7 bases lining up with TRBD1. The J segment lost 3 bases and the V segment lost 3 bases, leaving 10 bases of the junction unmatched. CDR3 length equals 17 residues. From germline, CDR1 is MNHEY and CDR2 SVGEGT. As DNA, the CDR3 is TGTGCCAGCAGTTATAGGGGCAGGGGGAAGGACACCGGGGAGCTGTTTTTT. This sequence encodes CASSYRGRGKDTGELFF.

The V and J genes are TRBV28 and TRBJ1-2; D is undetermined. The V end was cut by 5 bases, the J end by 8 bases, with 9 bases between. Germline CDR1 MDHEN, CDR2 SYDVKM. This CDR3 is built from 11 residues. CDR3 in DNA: TGTGCCAGCAGTCAGACACGGGGCTACACCTTC. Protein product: CASSQTRGYTF.

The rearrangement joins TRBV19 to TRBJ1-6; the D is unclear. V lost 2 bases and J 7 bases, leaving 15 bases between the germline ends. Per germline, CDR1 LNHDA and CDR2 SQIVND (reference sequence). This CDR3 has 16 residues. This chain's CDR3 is CASSITRGARNSPLHF. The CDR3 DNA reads TGTGCCAGTAGTATAACGAGAGGCGCTCGGAATTCACCCCTCCACTTT.

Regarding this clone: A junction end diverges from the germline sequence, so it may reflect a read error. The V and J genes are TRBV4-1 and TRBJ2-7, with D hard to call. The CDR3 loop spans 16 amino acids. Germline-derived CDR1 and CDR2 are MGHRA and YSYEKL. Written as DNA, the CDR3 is TGCGCCACCAGCCGCCTCCCTGGTCTACTCTCCTACGAGCAGTACTTC. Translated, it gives CATSRLPGLLSYEQYF.

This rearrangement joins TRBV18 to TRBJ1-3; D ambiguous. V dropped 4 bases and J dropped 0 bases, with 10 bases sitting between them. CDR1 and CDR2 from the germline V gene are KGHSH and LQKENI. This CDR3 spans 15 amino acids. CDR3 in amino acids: CASSQDIISGNTIYF. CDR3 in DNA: TGTGCCAGCTCACAAGACATCATCTCTGGAAACACCATATATTTT.

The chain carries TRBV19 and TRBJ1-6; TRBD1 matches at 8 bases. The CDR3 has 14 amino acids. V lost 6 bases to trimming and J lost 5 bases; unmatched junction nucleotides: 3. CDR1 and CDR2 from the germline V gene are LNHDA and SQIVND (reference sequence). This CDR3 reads CASRTGEDNSPLHF. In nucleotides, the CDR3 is TGTGCCAGTAGGACAGGGGAGGATAATTCACCCCTCCACTTT.

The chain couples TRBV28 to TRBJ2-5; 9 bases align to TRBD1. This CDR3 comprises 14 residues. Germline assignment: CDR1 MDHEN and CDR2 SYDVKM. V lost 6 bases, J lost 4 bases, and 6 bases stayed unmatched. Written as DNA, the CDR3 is TGTGCCAGCAGGTCACAGGGGGCGCGAGAGACCCAGTACTTC. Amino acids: CASRSQGARETQYF.

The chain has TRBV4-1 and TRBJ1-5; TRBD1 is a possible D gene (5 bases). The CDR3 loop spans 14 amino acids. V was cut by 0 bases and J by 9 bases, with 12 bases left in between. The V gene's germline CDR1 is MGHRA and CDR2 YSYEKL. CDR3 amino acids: CASSQDQGRLPQHF. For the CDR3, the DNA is TGCGCCAGCAGCCAAGATCAGGGAAGACTGCCCCAGCATTTT.

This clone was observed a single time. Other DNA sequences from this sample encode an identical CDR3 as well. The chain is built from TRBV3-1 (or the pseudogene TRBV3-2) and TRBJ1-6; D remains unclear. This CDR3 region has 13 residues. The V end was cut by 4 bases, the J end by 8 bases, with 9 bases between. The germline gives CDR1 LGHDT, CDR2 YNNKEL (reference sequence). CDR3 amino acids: CASSPGSDSPLHF. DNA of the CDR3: TGTGCCAGCAGCCCGGGGAGCGATTCACCCCTCCACTTT.

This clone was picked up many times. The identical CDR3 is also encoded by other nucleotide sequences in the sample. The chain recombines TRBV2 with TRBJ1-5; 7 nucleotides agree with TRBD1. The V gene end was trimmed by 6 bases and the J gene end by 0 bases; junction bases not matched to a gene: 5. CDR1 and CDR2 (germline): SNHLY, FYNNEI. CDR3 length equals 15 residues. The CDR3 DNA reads TGTGCCAGCAGCGGGACAGCGAATAGCAATCAGCCCCAGCATTTT. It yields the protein CASSGTANSNQPQHF.